These 2 T cell receptor beta chains came from one sample sequenced in a study of control samples from healthy donors and cancer patients. Generated by immunoSEQ multiplex PCR, the TCRdb table keeps only in-frame clones and is missing some. The sample consists of some 79,000 clones, roughly 87% of them appearing once. Sequenced material: blood. These receptors all come from a woman between 50 and 59 years old in good health.

This rearrangement joins TRBV18 to TRBJ1-5; D is possibly TRBD1 (6 bases). The length of the CDR3 is 14 residues. Germline V gene data show CDR1 as KGHSH and CDR2 as LQKENI. With 2 bases removed from V and 6 bases from J, the gap between germline ends came to 11 bases. CDR3 sequence: CASSPWGAGQPQHF. The CDR3, as DNA: TGTGCCAGCTCACCATGGGGGGCTGGTCAGCCCCAGCATTTT.

This chain connects TRBV10-3 to TRBJ1-1; 8 positions match TRBD1. There are 14 residues in the CDR3. In germline, CDR1 is ENHRY, CDR2 SYGVKD. V shed 4 bases and J 3 bases; nucleotides not matched to a gene: 4. CDR3 sequence reads: CAISVSTGDTEAFF. Written as DNA, the CDR3 is TGTGCCATCAGTGTATCGACAGGGGACACTGAAGCTTTCTTT.